The source of this TCR beta chain is a study of blood T cells in healthy people across ages. Findings of the study overall: In older individuals, TCR beta diversity per million T cells was lower, falling roughly linearly with age.

This clonotype was observed at least ten times. Its antigen is unidentified. RNA extraction gave at least 5 micrograms of total RNA per sample. Primed by a sample-barcoded 5' primer and a J-beta primer mix, a second PCR proceeded for roughly 7 to 12 cycles. Via MiXCR, TCRdb re-called the 5' RACE reads, giving one row per CDR3 protein. In the table there are approximately 810,000 distinct CDR3 sequences, more than 25% of which are singletons. CDR1 is SNHLY, CDR2 FYNNEI, per germline. CDR3 length: 15 residues. Trimming removed 9 bases from V and 1 base from J; junction bases left unmatched: 7. The J gene is TRBJ2-1, the V gene TRBV2, with 9 bases matching TRBD2. The sequenced material came from blood. The receptor was isolated from a woman older than 75 in good health. CDR3 in DNA: TGTGCCAGTGGGGATAGCGGGGGATCCTACAATGAGCAGTTCTTC. It translates to CASGDSGGSYNEQFF. The full variable domain, its missing parts supplied by reference TRBV2 and TRBJ2-1, is EPEVTQTPSHQVTQMGQEVILRCVPISNHLYFYWYRQILGQKVEFLVSFYNNEISEKSEIFDDQFSVERPDGSNFTLKIRSTKLEDSAMYFCASGDSGGSYNEQFFGPGTRLTVL.